Included here is one TCR beta chain sequence, with context. These data belong to a study of T cell changes during pregnancy in multiple sclerosis. The repertoire was sequenced with immunoSEQ multiplex PCR; TCRdb's copy has only in-frame clones and lacks some. Here the sample spans just over 40,000 clones, over 75% being singletons. V was clipped by 5 bases and J by 5 bases, with 18 bases between them. Germline CDR1 and CDR2: SEHNR and FQNEAQ (reference sequence). This CDR3 comprises 15 residues. J is TRBJ1-1 and V is TRBV7-9; no reliable D call. The sequence derives from a female donor in good health, enrolled as a control in a pregnancy study. Sequenced here: peripheral blood, sampled in the first trimester of pregnancy. For the CDR3, the DNA is TGTGCCAGCAGCCCACTCACGGGGAGGGAGACTGAAGCTTTCTTT. Amino acids: CASSPLTGRETEAFF.